The entry that follows covers one T cell receptor beta chain sequence. Antigen specificity is unknown. Per germline, CDR1 MNHNS and CDR2 SASEGT. The CDR3 has 15 residues. With V trimmed by 8 bases and J by 2 bases, 9 bases remained unmatched. This record comes from a study of cytomegalovirus exposure and HLA in healthy donors. Study-level findings and limits: Another analysis was done later, and it associated fewer than 20,000 TCR beta sequences with HLA alleles at 0.05 false discovery rate. Previous analysis showed most TCR beta V segments were productive about 87% or about 30% of the time.

It was with 60 Vbeta and 13 Jbeta primers that the PCR ran. Sequencing used immunoSEQ multiplex PCR; TCRdb keeps in-frame clones, though not all of them. Here the sample table reports about 25,000 clones. The sequenced sample consisted of PBMCs. The chain couples TRBV6-1 to TRBJ2-7; 10 bases are shared with TRBD2. The TCR originated in a male donor in good health and CMV-seropositive. The CDR3 region has the DNA TGTGCCAGCGGCGCACTGAGCGGGGGGGCCTACGAGCAGTACTTC. Translating gives CASGALSGGAYEQYF.